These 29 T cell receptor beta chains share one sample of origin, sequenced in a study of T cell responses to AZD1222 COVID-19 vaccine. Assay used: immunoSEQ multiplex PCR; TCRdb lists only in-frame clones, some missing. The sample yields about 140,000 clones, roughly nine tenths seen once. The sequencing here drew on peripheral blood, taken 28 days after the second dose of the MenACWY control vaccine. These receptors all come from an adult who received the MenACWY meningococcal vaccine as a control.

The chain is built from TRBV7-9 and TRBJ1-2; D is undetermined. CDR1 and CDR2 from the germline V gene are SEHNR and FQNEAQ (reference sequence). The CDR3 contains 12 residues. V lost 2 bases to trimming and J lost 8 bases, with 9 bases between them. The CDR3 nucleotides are TGTGCCAGCAGCTTACATGGATCGGGCTACACCTTC. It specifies CASSLHGSGYTF.

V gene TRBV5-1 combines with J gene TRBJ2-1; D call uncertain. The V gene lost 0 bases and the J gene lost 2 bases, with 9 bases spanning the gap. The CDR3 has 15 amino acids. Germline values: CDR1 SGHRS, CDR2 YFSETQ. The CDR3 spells CASSLGDTTYNEQFF. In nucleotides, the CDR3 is TGCGCCAGCAGCTTGGGAGACACCACCTACAATGAGCAGTTCTTC.

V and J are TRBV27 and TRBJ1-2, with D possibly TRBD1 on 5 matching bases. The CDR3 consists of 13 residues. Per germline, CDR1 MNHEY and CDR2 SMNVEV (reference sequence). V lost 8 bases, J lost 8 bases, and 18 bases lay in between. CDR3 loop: CASRKQGVVGYTF. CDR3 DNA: TGTGCCAGCCGGAAGCAGGGAGTAGTGGGCTACACCTTC.

The CDR3 sequence: CASTSRGLNQPQHF. CDR3 DNA: TGTGCCAGTACTTCCAGGGGGCTGAATCAGCCCCAGCATTTT. The chain links TRBV19 to TRBJ1-5; 8 positions match TRBD1. Looked up from germline, CDR1 is LNHDA and CDR2 is SQIVND (reference sequence). Losses at the gene ends were 7 bases for V and 4 bases for J; bases not matched to a gene: 6. The CDR3 is 14 residues long.

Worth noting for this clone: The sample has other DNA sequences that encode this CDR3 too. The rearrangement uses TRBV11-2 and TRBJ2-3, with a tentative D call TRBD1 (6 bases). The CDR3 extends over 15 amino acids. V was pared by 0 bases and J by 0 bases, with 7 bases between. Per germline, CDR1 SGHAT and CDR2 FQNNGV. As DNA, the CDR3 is TGTGCCAGCAGCTTAGAAGGGGGAAGCACAGATACGCAGTATTTT. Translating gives CASSLEGGSTDTQYF.

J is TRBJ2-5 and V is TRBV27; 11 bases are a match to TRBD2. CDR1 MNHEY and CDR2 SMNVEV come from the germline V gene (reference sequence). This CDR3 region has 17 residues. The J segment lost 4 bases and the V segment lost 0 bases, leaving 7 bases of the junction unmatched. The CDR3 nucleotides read TGTGCCAGCAGTTTATCTCGTAGCGGGAGGGTCCCAGAGACCCAGTACTTC. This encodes CASSLSRSGRVPETQYF.

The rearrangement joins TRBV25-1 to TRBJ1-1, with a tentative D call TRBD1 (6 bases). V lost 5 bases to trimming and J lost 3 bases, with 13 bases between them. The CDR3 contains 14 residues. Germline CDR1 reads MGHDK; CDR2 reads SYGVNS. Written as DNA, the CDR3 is TGTGCCAGCAGTAGGGGGGCTGGGGACACTGAAGCTTTCTTT. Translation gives CASSRGAGDTEAFF.

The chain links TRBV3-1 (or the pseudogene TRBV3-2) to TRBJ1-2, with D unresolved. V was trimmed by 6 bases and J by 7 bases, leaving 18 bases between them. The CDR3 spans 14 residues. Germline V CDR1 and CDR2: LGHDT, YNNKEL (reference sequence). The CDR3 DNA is TGTGCCAGCAGTCCGTCGGCAGTTTCAGGTGGCTACACCTTC. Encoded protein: CASSPSAVSGGYTF.

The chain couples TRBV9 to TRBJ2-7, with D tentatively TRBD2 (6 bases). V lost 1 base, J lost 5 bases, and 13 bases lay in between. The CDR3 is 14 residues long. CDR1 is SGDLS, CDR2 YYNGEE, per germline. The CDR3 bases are TGTGCCAGCAGCGTATTTCCCTCGGGGGACGAGCAGTACTTC. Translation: CASSVFPSGDEQYF.

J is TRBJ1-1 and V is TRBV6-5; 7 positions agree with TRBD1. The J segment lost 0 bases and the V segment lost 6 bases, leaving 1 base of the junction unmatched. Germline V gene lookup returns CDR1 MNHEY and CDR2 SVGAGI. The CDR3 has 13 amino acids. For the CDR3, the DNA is TGTGCCAGCAGGAGGGGGCTGAACACTGAAGCTTTCTTT. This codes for CASRRGLNTEAFF.

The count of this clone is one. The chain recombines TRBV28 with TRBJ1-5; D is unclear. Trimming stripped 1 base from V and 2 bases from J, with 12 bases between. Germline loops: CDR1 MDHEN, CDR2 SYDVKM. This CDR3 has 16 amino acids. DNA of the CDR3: TGTGCCAGCAGTTTATTCGTGGGAAACGGCAATCAGCCCCAGCATTTT. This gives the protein CASSLFVGNGNQPQHF.

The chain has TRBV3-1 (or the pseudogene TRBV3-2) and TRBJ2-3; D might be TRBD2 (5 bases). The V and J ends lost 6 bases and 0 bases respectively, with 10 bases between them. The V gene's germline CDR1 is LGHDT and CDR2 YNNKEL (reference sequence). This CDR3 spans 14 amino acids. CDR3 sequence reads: CASRKRLSTDTQYF. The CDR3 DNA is TGTGCCAGCAGAAAGCGGTTAAGCACAGATACGCAGTATTTT.

The CDR3 nucleotides are TGTGCCAGCAGCGGGGAGATTAGGGGGACTGGAAACACCATATATTTT. Translating it yields CASSGEIRGTGNTIYF. The V and J genes are TRBV9 and TRBJ1-3; possible D gene TRBD1, 6 bases. CDR1 and CDR2 from the germline V gene are SGDLS and YYNGEE. V lost 3 bases and J 2 bases, leaving 15 bases between the germline ends. The CDR3 has 16 amino acids.

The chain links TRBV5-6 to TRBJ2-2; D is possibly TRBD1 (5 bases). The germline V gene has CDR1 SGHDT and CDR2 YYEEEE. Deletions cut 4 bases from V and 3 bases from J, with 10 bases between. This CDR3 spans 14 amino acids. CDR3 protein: CASSGARDTGELFF. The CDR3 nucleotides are TGTGCCAGCAGCGGGGCCAGGGACACCGGGGAGCTGTTTTTT.

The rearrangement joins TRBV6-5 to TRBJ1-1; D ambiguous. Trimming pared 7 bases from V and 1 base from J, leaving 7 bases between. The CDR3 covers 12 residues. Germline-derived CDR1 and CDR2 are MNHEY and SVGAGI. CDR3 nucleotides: TGTGCCAGCACCAGAACGAACACTGAAGCTTTCTTT. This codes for CASTRTNTEAFF.

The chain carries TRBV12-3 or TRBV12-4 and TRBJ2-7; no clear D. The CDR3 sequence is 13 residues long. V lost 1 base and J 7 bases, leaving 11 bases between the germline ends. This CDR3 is CASSLGPGREQYF. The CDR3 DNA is TGTGCCAGCAGTTTAGGCCCGGGTAGGGAGCAGTACTTC.

CDR3 nucleotides: TGTGCCAGCAGCTTAGCGGAGGCAAGGATCTCTGGAAACACCATATATTTT. It yields the protein CASSLAEARISGNTIYF. V gene TRBV7-9 combines with J gene TRBJ1-3; D is undetermined. The CDR3 runs 17 residues. Between the trimmed V and J ends, which lost 0 bases and 0 bases, there was a span of 12 bases. Germline V lookup: CDR1 SEHNR, CDR2 FQNEAQ (reference sequence).

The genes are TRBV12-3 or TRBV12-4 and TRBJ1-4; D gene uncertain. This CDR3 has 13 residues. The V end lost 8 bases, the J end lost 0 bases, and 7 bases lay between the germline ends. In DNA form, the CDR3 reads TGTGCCAGCGGGAGGTCAACTAATGAAAAACTGTTTTTT. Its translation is CASGRSTNEKLFF.

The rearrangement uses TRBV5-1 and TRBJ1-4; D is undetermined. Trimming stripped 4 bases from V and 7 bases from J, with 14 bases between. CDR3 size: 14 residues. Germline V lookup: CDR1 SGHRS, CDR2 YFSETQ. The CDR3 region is CASSQELGIEKLFF. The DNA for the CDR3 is TGCGCCAGCAGCCAGGAGCTTGGGATTGAAAAACTGTTTTTT.

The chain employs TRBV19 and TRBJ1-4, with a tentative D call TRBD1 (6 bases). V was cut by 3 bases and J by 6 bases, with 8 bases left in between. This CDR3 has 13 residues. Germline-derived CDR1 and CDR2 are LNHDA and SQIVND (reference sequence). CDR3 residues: CASSIPGDEKLFF. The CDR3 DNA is TGTGCCAGTAGTATCCCAGGGGATGAAAAACTGTTTTTT.

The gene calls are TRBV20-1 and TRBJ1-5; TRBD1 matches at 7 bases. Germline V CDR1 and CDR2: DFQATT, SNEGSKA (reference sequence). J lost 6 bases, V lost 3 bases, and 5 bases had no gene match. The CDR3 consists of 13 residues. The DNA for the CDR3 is TGCAGTGCTAGTCGACAGGGACCTCAGCCCCAGCATTTT. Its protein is CSASRQGPQPQHF.

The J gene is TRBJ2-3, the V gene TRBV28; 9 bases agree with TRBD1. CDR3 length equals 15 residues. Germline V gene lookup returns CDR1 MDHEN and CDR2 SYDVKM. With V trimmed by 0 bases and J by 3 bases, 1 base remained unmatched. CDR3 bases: TGTGCCAGCAGTTTATGGGGGACAGGGACAGATACGCAGTATTTT. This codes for CASSLWGTGTDTQYF.

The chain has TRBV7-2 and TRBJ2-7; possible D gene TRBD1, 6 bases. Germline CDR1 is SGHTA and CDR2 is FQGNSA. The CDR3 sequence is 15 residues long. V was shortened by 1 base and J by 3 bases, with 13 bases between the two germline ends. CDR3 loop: CASSLEPGTSYEQYF. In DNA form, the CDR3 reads TGTGCCAGCAGCTTAGAACCAGGGACAAGCTACGAGCAGTACTTC.

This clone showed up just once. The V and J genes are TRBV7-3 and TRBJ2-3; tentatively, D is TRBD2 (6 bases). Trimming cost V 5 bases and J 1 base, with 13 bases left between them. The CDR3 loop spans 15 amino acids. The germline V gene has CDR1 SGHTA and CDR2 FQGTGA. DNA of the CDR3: TGTGCCAGCAGCCCCAGCGGGTCACGCACAGATACGCAGTATTTT. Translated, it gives CASSPSGSRTDTQYF.

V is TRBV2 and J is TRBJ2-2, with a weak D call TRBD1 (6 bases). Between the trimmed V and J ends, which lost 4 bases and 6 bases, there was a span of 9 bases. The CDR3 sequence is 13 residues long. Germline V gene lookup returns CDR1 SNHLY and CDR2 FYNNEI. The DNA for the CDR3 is TGTGCCAGCAGTGTCAGGGGTTCCGGGGAGCTGTTTTTT. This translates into CASSVRGSGELFF.

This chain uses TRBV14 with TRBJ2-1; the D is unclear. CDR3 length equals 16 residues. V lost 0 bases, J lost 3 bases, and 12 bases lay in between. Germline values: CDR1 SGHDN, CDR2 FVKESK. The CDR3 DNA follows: TGTGCCAGCAGCCAAGAGGGATGGGCTAACTACAATGAGCAGTTCTTC. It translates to CASSQEGWANYNEQFF.

In DNA form, the CDR3 reads TGTGCCAGCAGTTTTTTAGGGGGAAATTCACCCCTCCACTTT. As protein: CASSFLGGNSPLHF. The gene calls are TRBV28 and TRBJ1-6; possibly TRBD1 for D (6 bases). The CDR3 runs to 14 residues. V was shortened by 3 bases and J by 7 bases, with 10 bases between the two germline ends. The V gene's germline CDR1 is MDHEN and CDR2 SYDVKM.

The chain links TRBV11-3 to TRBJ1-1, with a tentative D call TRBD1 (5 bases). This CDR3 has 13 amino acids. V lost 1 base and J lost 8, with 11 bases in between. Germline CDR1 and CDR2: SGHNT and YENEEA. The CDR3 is CASSLGQLSEAFF. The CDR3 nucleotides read TGTGCCAGCAGCTTAGGACAGCTCTCGGAAGCTTTCTTT.

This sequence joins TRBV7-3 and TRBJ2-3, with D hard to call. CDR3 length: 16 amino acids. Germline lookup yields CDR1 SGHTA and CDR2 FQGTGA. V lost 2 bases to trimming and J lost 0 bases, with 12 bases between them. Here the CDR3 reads CASSLGSGPSTDTQYF. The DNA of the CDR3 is TGTGCCAGCAGCTTAGGGTCTGGACCTAGCACAGATACGCAGTATTTT.